This TCR beta chain originates from a study of cytomegalovirus exposure and HLA in healthy donors. Vbeta (60) and Jbeta (13) primers were used in the PCR. Sequencing was performed with immunoSEQ multiplex PCR; in TCRdb, only in-frame clones are kept and a portion is missing. The data contain around 150,000 clones, roughly 79% of them singletons. To note about this clone: Its target is unknown.

Regarding the study as a whole: Prior analysis indicated that the majority of TCR beta V segments exhibited productivity approximately 90% or approximately 30% of the time.

Sampled while nominally healthy, donors likely had unrecorded immune exposures. The CDR3 is 15 residues long. The germline gives CDR1 SGDLS, CDR2 YYNGEE. With V trimmed by 2 bases and J by 2 bases, 6 bases remained unmatched. This rearrangement joins TRBV9 to TRBJ2-7; 8 nucleotides line up with TRBD2. Sequenced: PBMCs. The clonotype comes from a male donor in good health and CMV-seronegative. CDR3 nucleotides: TGTGCCAGCAGCGTGAGTACTAGCGGAACCTACGAGCAGTACTTC. This sequence encodes CASSVSTSGTYEQYF. Full variable domain (rest looked up from reference TRBV9 and TRBJ2-7): DSGVTQTPKHLITATGQRVTLRCSPRSGDLSVYWYQQSLDQGLQFLIQYYNGEERAKGNILERFSAQQFPDLHSELNLSSLELGDSALYFCASSVSTSGTYEQYFGPGTRLTVT.